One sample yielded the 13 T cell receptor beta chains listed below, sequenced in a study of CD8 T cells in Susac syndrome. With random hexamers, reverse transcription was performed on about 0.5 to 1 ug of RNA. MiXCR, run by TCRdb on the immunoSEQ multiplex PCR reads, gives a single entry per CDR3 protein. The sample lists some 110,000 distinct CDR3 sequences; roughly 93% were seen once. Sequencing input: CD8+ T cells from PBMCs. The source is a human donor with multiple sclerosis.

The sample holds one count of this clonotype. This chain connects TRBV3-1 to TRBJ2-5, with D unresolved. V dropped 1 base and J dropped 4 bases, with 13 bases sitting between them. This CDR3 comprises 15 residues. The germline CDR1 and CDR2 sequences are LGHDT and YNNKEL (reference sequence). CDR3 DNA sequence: TGTGCCAGCAGCCAAGTATTTGCTAGACCAGAGACCCAGTACTTC. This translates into CASSQVFARPETQYF.

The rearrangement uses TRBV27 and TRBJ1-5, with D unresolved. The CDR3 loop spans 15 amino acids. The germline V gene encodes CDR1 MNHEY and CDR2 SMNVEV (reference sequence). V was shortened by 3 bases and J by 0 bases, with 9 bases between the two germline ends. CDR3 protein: CASSFDPNSNQPQHF. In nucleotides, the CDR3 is TGTGCCAGCAGTTTTGATCCCAATAGCAATCAGCCCCAGCATTTT.

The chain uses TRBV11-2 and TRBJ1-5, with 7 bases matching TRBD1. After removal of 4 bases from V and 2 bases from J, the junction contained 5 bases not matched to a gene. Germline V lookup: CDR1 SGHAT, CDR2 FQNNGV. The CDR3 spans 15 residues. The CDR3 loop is CASSSSTGGNQPQHF. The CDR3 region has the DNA TGTGCCAGCAGCTCATCCACAGGGGGCAATCAGCCCCAGCATTTT.

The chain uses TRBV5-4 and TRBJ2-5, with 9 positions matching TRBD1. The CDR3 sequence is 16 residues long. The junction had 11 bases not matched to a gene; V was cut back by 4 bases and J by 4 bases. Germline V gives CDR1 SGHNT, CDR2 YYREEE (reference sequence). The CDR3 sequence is CASSPAGTGRRETQYF. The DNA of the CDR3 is TGTGCCAGCAGCCCAGCCGGGACAGGGAGAAGAGAGACCCAGTACTTC. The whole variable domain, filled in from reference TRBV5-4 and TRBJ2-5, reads ETGVTQSPTHLIKTRGQQVTLRCSSQSGHNTVSWYQQALGQGPQFIFQYYREEENGRGNFPPRFSGLQFPNYSSELNVNALELDDSALYLCASSPAGTGRRETQYFGPGTRLLVL.

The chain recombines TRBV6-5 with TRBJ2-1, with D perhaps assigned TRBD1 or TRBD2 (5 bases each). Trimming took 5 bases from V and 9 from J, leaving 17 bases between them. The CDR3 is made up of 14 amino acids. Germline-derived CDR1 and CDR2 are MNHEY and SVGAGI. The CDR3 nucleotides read TGTGCCAGCAGTCGGACTGCTCCCGGGGCTGAGCAGTTCTTC. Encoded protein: CASSRTAPGAEQFF.

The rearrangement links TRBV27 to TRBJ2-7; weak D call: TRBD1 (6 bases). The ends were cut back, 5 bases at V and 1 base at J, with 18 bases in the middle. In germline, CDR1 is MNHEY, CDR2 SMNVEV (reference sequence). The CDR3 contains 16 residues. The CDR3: CASSPQGQGKSYEQYF. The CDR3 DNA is TGTGCCAGCAGTCCCCAGGGACAAGGGAAATCCTACGAGCAGTACTTC.

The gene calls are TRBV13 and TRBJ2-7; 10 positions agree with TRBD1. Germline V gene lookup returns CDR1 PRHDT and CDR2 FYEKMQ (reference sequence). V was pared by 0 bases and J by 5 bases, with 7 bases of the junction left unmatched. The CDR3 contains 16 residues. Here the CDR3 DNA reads TGTGCCAGCAGCTTAGGCGGGACAGGGGTAAGCGACGAGCAGTACTTC. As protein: CASSLGGTGVSDEQYF.

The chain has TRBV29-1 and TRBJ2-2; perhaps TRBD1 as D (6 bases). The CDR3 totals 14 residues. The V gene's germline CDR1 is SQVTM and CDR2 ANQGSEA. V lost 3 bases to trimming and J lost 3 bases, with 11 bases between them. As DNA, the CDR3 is TGCAGCGTTGACGGCCAGGGGTACACCGGGGAGCTGTTTTTT. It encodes CSVDGQGYTGELFF.

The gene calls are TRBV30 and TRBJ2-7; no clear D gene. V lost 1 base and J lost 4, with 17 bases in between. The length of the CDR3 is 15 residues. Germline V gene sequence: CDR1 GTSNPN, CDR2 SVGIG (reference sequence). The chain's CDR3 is CAWSDLPPVGYEQYF. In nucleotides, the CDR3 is TGTGCCTGGAGTGACCTCCCCCCGGTCGGATACGAGCAGTACTTC.

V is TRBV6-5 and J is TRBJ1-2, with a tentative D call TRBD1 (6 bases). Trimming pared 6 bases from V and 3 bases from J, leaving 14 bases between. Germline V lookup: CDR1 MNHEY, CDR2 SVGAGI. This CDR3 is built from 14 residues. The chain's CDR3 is CASSPSGDYYGYTF. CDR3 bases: TGTGCCAGCAGCCCCTCAGGGGACTACTATGGCTACACCTTC.

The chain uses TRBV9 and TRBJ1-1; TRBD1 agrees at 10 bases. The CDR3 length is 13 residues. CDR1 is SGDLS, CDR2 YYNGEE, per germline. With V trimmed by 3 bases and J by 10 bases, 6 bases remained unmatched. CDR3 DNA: TGTGCCAGCAGCGGCGGGACAGGGGTTGGAGCTTTCTTT. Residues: CASSGGTGVGAFF.

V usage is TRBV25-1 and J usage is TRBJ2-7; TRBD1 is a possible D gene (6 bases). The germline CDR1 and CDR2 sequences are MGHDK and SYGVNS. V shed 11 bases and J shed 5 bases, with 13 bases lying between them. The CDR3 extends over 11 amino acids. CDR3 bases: TGTGCCGCAACAGGGTTTGACGAGCAGTACTTC. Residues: CAATGFDEQYF.

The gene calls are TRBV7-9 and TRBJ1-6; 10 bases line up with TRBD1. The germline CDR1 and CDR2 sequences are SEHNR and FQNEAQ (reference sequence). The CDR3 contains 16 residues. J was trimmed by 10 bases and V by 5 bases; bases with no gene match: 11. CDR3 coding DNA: TGTGCCAGCAGCGACCGCCGGGACAGGGGATCGTCACCCCTCCACTTT. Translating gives CASSDRRDRGSSPLHF.